The 20 T cell receptor beta chains reported below all come from one sample, sequenced in a study of blood T cell repertoires in COVID-19 (dated by TCRdb to about 2020). The library was prepared using the immunoSEQ multiplex PCR assay. In TCRdb, the immuneACCESS table is reduced to in-frame sequences with V and J assigned. These tables do not hold every clone; where another copy was compared, an unresolved V gene accounts for under half, and the others remain unexplained. The sample table shows under 100,000 clones, and around 87% are seen once. The ten largest make up roughly 15% of the sample. The sequenced sample was peripheral blood. The receptors come from a human donor in a cohort sampled during active COVID-19.

The chain carries TRBV18 and TRBJ2-7; 7 positions agree with TRBD2. The CDR3 has 15 amino acids. The germline V gene has CDR1 KGHSH and CDR2 LQKENI. V lost 3 bases and J lost 0; bases outside the gene matches: 5. The chain's CDR3 is CASSPSTSNSYEQYF. CDR3 in DNA: TGTGCCAGCTCACCTTCGACTAGCAACTCCTACGAGCAGTACTTC.

This clone was seen only once. J is TRBJ2-3 and V is TRBV5-8; 9 bases align to TRBD2. Germline V gene sequence: CDR1 SGHTS, CDR2 YDEGEE. The J segment lost 0 bases and the V segment lost 0 bases, leaving 8 bases of the junction unmatched. CDR3 size: 18 residues. The CDR3 loop is CASSLVVLAGMSTDTQYF. In DNA form, the CDR3 reads TGTGCCAGCAGCTTGGTAGTCCTAGCGGGGATGAGCACAGATACGCAGTATTTT.

The chain is built from TRBV18 and TRBJ1-1; no firm D call. The CDR3 loop spans 12 amino acids. CDR1 is KGHSH and CDR2 is LQKENI in the germline V gene. Trimming removed 6 bases at V and 1 base at J, with 6 bases between. The DNA of the CDR3 is TGTGCCAGCTCTCTCGGGAACACTGAAGCTTTCTTT. Its protein is CASSLGNTEAFF.

This chain uses TRBV7-2 with TRBJ2-2; a weak D match, TRBD2 (5 bases). This CDR3 region has 14 residues. CDR1 and CDR2 (germline): SGHTA, FQGNSA. V lost 1 base and J 4 bases, leaving 7 bases between the germline ends. The CDR3 DNA reads as TGTGCCAGCAGCTTAGGGGGAGCCACCGGGGAGCTGTTTTTT. Its protein is CASSLGGATGELFF.

The rearrangement joins TRBV9 to TRBJ1-1; D gene ambiguous. CDR1 is SGDLS and CDR2 is YYNGEE in the germline V gene. The CDR3 has 14 amino acids. Trimming shortened V by 0 bases and J by 1 base, and 7 bases separated the two germline ends. CDR3 nucleotides: TGTGCCAGCAGCGTAGCTTGGCAGAACACTGAAGCTTTCTTT. It specifies CASSVAWQNTEAFF.

The chain recombines TRBV2 with TRBJ1-1; D perhaps matches TRBD1 (6 bases). V was shortened by 6 bases and J by 6 bases, with 8 bases between the two germline ends. The CDR3 sequence is 11 residues long. The V gene's germline CDR1 is SNHLY and CDR2 FYNNEI. CDR3 loop: CASSNRAEAFF. CDR3 bases: TGTGCCAGCAGCAACAGGGCTGAAGCTTTCTTT.

The chain combines TRBV7-8 with TRBJ1-2; no definite D call. The germline V gene encodes CDR1 SGHVS and CDR2 FQNEAQ. V gave up 8 bases and J gave up 5 bases, with 18 bases separating them. The CDR3 length is 14 residues. The DNA of the CDR3 is TGTGCCAGCGTCGTGGGAGCCGGCGTTTATGGCTACACCTTC. It yields the protein CASVVGAGVYGYTF.

This chain uses TRBV5-6 with TRBJ1-2; a weak D match, TRBD1 (5 bases). This CDR3 has 13 amino acids. Germline values: CDR1 SGHDT, CDR2 YYEEEE. Trimming stripped 4 bases from V and 5 bases from J, with 12 bases between. The CDR3 sequence: CASSTGGPYGYTF. For the CDR3, the DNA is TGTGCCAGCAGCACCGGGGGACCGTATGGCTACACCTTC.

The chain couples TRBV5-1 to TRBJ1-2, with D possibly matching TRBD1 (6 bases). The germline CDR1 and CDR2 sequences are SGHRS and YFSETQ. The CDR3 contains 13 residues. V lost 0 bases, J lost 8 bases, and 11 bases lay in between. The CDR3 here is CASSLDRVGGYTF. The CDR3 coding sequence is TGCGCCAGCAGCTTGGACAGGGTAGGCGGCTACACCTTC.

The chain joins TRBV5-1 to TRBJ2-3; D gene ambiguous. This CDR3 is built from 13 residues. From germline, CDR1 is SGHRS and CDR2 YFSETQ. V was cut by 0 bases and J by 3 bases, with 5 bases left in between. The CDR3 protein is CASSLVGTDTQYF. The CDR3 DNA is TGCGCCAGCAGCTTGGTCGGGACAGATACGCAGTATTTT.

This chain joins TRBV11-2 and TRBJ2-7; weak D call: TRBD2 (5 bases). V shed 5 bases and J shed 6 bases, with 11 bases lying between them. CDR1 and CDR2 (germline): SGHAT, FQNNGV. The CDR3 spans 12 residues. The CDR3 protein is CASSSPRGEQYF. CDR3 nucleotides: TGTGCCAGCAGCAGCCCCCGGGGCGAGCAGTACTTC.

In DNA form, the CDR3 reads TGTGCCAGTCGCCCTCCAGTCAATCAGCCCCAGCATTTT. Protein: CASRPPVNQPQHF. The V call is TRBV19, the J call TRBJ1-5; D is ambiguous. V was shortened by 8 bases and J by 3 bases, with 11 bases between the two germline ends. The CDR3 loop spans 13 amino acids. CDR1 and CDR2 from the germline V gene are LNHDA and SQIVND (reference sequence).

V usage is TRBV5-1 and J usage is TRBJ2-1; tentatively, D is TRBD1 (7 bases). CDR3 length: 17 amino acids. Trimming cost V 4 bases and J 3 bases, with 20 bases left between them. Germline lookup yields CDR1 SGHRS and CDR2 YFSETQ. Written as DNA, the CDR3 is TGCGCCAGCAGCCCAGGGGGAGGTCGAGGGGTCTACAATGAGCAGTTCTTC. Translating it yields CASSPGGGRGVYNEQFF.

The chain recombines TRBV7-9 with TRBJ1-1; the D gene is possibly TRBD1 (6 bases). CDR1 and CDR2 (germline): SEHNR, FQNEAQ (reference sequence). The CDR3 is 15 residues long. Deletions cut 4 bases from V and 5 bases from J, with 17 bases between. The CDR3 is CASSSRQARVTEAFF. DNA of the CDR3: TGTGCCAGCAGCTCTCGACAGGCCCGTGTGACTGAAGCTTTCTTT.

This clone was picked up a small number of times. The chain is built from TRBV23-1 and TRBJ1-1; TRBD1 is a possible D gene (6 bases). Being an ORF, TRBV23-1 has a function that is uncertain. The CDR3 spans 18 residues. V was pared by 4 bases and J by 3 bases, with 24 bases between. As DNA, the CDR3 is TGCGCCAGCAGTCGGCGACTACAACGGGGCGAGGGGGACACTGAAGCTTTCTTT. It is translated as CASSRRLQRGEGDTEAFF.

The genes are TRBV5-8 and TRBJ2-7; 8 bases fit TRBD1. Unmatched junction bases numbered 6, after V lost 4 bases and J lost 6 bases. The CDR3 extends over 13 amino acids. Germline assignment: CDR1 SGHTS and CDR2 YDEGEE. CDR3 region: CASSLRTGSEQYF. The CDR3 DNA reads as TGTGCCAGCAGCCTCAGGACAGGGAGCGAGCAGTACTTC.

The chain recombines TRBV28 with TRBJ2-7; TRBD2 matches at 7 bases. Trimming removed 10 bases from V and 4 bases from J; junction bases left unmatched: 10. The CDR3 contains 13 residues. Germline CDR1 is MDHEN and CDR2 is SYDVKM. The CDR3 here is CATLGEGTYEQYF. CDR3 in DNA: TGTGCCACCCTAGGGGAGGGAACGTACGAGCAGTACTTC.

This chain joins TRBV19 and TRBJ2-5, with D possibly TRBD1 on 7 matching bases. CDR3 size: 17 residues. The ends were cut back, 6 bases at V and 5 bases at J, with 25 bases in the middle. Germline-derived CDR1 and CDR2 are LNHDA and SQIVND (reference sequence). CDR3 sequence reads: CASRPPRGHPGGETQYF. CDR3 nucleotide sequence: TGTGCCAGTAGACCCCCAAGGGGACACCCAGGGGGGGAGACCCAGTACTTC.

The rearrangement joins TRBV6-5 to TRBJ1-1; D unresolved. V lost 2 bases and J lost 4, with 5 bases in between. The CDR3 totals 12 residues. CDR1 and CDR2 from the germline V gene are MNHEY and SVGAGI. The CDR3 sequence: CASSYTGTEAFF. The CDR3 DNA follows: TGTGCCAGCAGTTACACGGGCACTGAAGCTTTCTTT.

The chain recombines TRBV16 with TRBJ1-1; the D is unclear. With 3 bases removed from V and 1 base from J, the gap between germline ends came to 9 bases. The CDR3 extends over 14 amino acids. Germline V gene sequence: CDR1 KGHSY, CDR2 FQNENV. The CDR3 spells CASSQRRGNTEAFF. CDR3 DNA: TGTGCCAGCAGCCAGCGACGGGGGAACACTGAAGCTTTCTTT.